Below are 11 T cell receptor beta chains sequenced from a single sample in a study of cytotoxic CD8 clonotypes in ibrutinib-treated CLL. Here immunoSEQ multiplex PCR was the method, and the copy in TCRdb shows in-frame clones only, minus some. The data contain under 200,000 clones, approximately 80% of them singletons. Sequences were derived from PBMCs, sampled after 24 months of ibrutinib treatment. The receptor source for this set is a human donor with chronic lymphocytic leukemia.

The rearrangement uses TRBV4-2 and TRBJ2-7, with 7 bases lining up with TRBD1. There are 15 residues in the CDR3. With 1 base clipped from V and 8 bases from J, the junction kept 11 bases outside the gene matches. Germline values: CDR1 LGHNA, CDR2 YNFKEQ. As DNA, the CDR3 is TGTGCCAGCAGCCAAGCGGAGACAGGGAAGGGTCAGCAGTACTTC. As protein: CASSQAETGKGQQYF.

This chain connects TRBV7-8 to TRBJ1-3; tentatively, D is TRBD1 (5 bases). The CDR3 loop spans 16 amino acids. The germline gives CDR1 SGHVS, CDR2 FQNEAQ. Trimming stripped 5 bases from V and 0 bases from J, with 14 bases between. CDR3 protein: CASSPAAGYSGNTIYF. In DNA form, the CDR3 reads TGTGCCAGCAGCCCTGCGGCAGGGTACTCTGGAAACACCATATATTTT.

This clone has a single count. The chain couples TRBV19 to TRBJ2-7; 10 bases line up with TRBD1. The CDR3 contains 13 residues. Germline loops: CDR1 LNHDA, CDR2 SQIVND (reference sequence). With 8 bases clipped from V and 6 bases from J, the junction kept 7 bases outside the gene matches. The DNA of the CDR3 is TGTGCCAGTGCACCGGGACAGGGGACCGAGCAGTACTTC. Amino acid sequence: CASAPGQGTEQYF.

This clone came up a few times. This sequence joins TRBV6-5 and TRBJ2-1, with 8 bases lining up with TRBD1. J gave up 7 bases and V 5 bases, and 7 bases lay outside the gene matches. CDR1 is MNHEY, CDR2 SVGAGI, per germline. The CDR3 spans 14 residues. CDR3 nucleotides: TGTGCCAGCAGTCAGTTCGGACAGGGAAATGAGCAGTTCTTC. As protein: CASSQFGQGNEQFF.

In this sample, this clone turned up once. Here the CDR3 reads CASSPIQGVSGNTIYF. Written as DNA, the CDR3 is TGTGCCAGCTCACCCATTCAAGGGGTCTCTGGAAACACCATATATTTT. The chain combines TRBV18 with TRBJ1-3; a weak D match, TRBD1 (5 bases). CDR1 KGHSH and CDR2 LQKENI come from the germline V gene. V lost 3 bases and J lost 0, with 12 bases in between. The CDR3 loop spans 16 amino acids.

The chain links TRBV6-6 to TRBJ2-3, with 9 nucleotides matching TRBD1. V shed 2 bases, J shed 5 bases, and the junction held 8 bases outside the gene matches. There are 16 residues in the CDR3. Germline V gene data show CDR1 as MNHNY and CDR2 as SVGAGI (reference sequence). CDR3 sequence reads: CASSYRGGQGIDTQYF. CDR3 bases: TGTGCCAGCAGTTACCGGGGTGGACAGGGGATAGATACGCAGTATTTT.

The genes are TRBV9 and TRBJ2-5; 7 bases align to TRBD2. This CDR3 is built from 15 residues. V shed 1 base and J 5 bases; nucleotides not matched to a gene: 8. The germline V gene has CDR1 SGDLS and CDR2 YYNGEE. CDR3 nucleotides: TGTGCCAGCAGCGTAAGGTGGGCGGGAGCTGAGACCCAGTACTTC. Amino acids: CASSVRWAGAETQYF.

This chain uses TRBV7-9 with TRBJ1-5, with 9 bases aligning to TRBD1. From germline, CDR1 is SEHNR and CDR2 FQNEAQ (reference sequence). J gave up 2 bases and V 1 base, and 0 bases lay outside the gene matches. This CDR3 spans 15 amino acids. The CDR3 region has the DNA TGTGCCAGCAGCTTAGGGGACAGGGGCAATCAGCCCCAGCATTTT. Translating it yields CASSLGDRGNQPQHF.

This rearrangement joins TRBV7-2 to TRBJ2-1; D uncertain. The CDR3 has 15 residues. V lost 4 bases to trimming and J lost 8 bases, with 18 bases between them. Germline V gene sequence: CDR1 SGHTA, CDR2 FQGNSA. The CDR3: CASSSTRTFGHEQFF. DNA of the CDR3: TGTGCCAGCAGCTCCACCCGGACCTTCGGGCATGAGCAGTTCTTC.

The chain couples TRBV2 to TRBJ1-2; the D gene is possibly TRBD1 (6 bases). The CDR3 contains 16 residues. V was pared by 6 bases and J by 0 bases, with 17 bases between. CDR1 is SNHLY and CDR2 is FYNNEI in the germline V gene. In nucleotides, the CDR3 is TGTGCCAGCAGCCGAATGGACAGAATGACTAACTATGGCTACACCTTC. As protein: CASSRMDRMTNYGYTF.

V gene TRBV28 combines with J gene TRBJ1-4; a weak D match, TRBD1 (5 bases). The CDR3 extends over 15 amino acids. The V end was cut by 7 bases, the J end by 6 bases, with 18 bases between. Germline V gene sequence: CDR1 MDHEN, CDR2 SYDVKM. DNA of the CDR3: TGTGCCAGCATTTCTCCCTGGGACGGTCATGAAAAACTGTTTTTT. Translated: CASISPWDGHEKLFF.